Below are 2 T cell receptor beta chains sequenced from a single sample in a study of blood T cell repertoires in COVID-19. Some clones are missing from TCRdb's copy, which holds only in-frame ones; the method was immunoSEQ multiplex PCR. The sample includes under 350,000 clones, about 89% of them seen just once. Sequencing was done on a sample of peripheral blood. Every receptor here comes from a man aged 40-55 years with acute or convalescent COVID-19.

The V gene is TRBV19, the J gene TRBJ2-3; D gene ambiguous. CDR1 is LNHDA, CDR2 SQIVND, per germline (reference sequence). V gave up 4 bases and J gave up 2 bases, with 7 bases separating them. The CDR3 loop spans 13 amino acids. The CDR3 is CASSNTDTDTQYF. The CDR3 DNA follows: TGTGCCAGTAGTAACACAGACACAGATACGCAGTATTTT.

The chain links TRBV5-1 to TRBJ1-1; the D gene is possibly TRBD1 (6 bases). Germline V gene sequence: CDR1 SGHRS, CDR2 YFSETQ. V was trimmed by 4 bases and J by 1 base, leaving 11 bases between them. The CDR3 sequence is 14 residues long. CDR3 in amino acids: CASSAGVRNTEAFF. The CDR3 DNA sequence: TGCGCCAGCAGCGCAGGGGTTCGGAACACTGAAGCTTTCTTT.